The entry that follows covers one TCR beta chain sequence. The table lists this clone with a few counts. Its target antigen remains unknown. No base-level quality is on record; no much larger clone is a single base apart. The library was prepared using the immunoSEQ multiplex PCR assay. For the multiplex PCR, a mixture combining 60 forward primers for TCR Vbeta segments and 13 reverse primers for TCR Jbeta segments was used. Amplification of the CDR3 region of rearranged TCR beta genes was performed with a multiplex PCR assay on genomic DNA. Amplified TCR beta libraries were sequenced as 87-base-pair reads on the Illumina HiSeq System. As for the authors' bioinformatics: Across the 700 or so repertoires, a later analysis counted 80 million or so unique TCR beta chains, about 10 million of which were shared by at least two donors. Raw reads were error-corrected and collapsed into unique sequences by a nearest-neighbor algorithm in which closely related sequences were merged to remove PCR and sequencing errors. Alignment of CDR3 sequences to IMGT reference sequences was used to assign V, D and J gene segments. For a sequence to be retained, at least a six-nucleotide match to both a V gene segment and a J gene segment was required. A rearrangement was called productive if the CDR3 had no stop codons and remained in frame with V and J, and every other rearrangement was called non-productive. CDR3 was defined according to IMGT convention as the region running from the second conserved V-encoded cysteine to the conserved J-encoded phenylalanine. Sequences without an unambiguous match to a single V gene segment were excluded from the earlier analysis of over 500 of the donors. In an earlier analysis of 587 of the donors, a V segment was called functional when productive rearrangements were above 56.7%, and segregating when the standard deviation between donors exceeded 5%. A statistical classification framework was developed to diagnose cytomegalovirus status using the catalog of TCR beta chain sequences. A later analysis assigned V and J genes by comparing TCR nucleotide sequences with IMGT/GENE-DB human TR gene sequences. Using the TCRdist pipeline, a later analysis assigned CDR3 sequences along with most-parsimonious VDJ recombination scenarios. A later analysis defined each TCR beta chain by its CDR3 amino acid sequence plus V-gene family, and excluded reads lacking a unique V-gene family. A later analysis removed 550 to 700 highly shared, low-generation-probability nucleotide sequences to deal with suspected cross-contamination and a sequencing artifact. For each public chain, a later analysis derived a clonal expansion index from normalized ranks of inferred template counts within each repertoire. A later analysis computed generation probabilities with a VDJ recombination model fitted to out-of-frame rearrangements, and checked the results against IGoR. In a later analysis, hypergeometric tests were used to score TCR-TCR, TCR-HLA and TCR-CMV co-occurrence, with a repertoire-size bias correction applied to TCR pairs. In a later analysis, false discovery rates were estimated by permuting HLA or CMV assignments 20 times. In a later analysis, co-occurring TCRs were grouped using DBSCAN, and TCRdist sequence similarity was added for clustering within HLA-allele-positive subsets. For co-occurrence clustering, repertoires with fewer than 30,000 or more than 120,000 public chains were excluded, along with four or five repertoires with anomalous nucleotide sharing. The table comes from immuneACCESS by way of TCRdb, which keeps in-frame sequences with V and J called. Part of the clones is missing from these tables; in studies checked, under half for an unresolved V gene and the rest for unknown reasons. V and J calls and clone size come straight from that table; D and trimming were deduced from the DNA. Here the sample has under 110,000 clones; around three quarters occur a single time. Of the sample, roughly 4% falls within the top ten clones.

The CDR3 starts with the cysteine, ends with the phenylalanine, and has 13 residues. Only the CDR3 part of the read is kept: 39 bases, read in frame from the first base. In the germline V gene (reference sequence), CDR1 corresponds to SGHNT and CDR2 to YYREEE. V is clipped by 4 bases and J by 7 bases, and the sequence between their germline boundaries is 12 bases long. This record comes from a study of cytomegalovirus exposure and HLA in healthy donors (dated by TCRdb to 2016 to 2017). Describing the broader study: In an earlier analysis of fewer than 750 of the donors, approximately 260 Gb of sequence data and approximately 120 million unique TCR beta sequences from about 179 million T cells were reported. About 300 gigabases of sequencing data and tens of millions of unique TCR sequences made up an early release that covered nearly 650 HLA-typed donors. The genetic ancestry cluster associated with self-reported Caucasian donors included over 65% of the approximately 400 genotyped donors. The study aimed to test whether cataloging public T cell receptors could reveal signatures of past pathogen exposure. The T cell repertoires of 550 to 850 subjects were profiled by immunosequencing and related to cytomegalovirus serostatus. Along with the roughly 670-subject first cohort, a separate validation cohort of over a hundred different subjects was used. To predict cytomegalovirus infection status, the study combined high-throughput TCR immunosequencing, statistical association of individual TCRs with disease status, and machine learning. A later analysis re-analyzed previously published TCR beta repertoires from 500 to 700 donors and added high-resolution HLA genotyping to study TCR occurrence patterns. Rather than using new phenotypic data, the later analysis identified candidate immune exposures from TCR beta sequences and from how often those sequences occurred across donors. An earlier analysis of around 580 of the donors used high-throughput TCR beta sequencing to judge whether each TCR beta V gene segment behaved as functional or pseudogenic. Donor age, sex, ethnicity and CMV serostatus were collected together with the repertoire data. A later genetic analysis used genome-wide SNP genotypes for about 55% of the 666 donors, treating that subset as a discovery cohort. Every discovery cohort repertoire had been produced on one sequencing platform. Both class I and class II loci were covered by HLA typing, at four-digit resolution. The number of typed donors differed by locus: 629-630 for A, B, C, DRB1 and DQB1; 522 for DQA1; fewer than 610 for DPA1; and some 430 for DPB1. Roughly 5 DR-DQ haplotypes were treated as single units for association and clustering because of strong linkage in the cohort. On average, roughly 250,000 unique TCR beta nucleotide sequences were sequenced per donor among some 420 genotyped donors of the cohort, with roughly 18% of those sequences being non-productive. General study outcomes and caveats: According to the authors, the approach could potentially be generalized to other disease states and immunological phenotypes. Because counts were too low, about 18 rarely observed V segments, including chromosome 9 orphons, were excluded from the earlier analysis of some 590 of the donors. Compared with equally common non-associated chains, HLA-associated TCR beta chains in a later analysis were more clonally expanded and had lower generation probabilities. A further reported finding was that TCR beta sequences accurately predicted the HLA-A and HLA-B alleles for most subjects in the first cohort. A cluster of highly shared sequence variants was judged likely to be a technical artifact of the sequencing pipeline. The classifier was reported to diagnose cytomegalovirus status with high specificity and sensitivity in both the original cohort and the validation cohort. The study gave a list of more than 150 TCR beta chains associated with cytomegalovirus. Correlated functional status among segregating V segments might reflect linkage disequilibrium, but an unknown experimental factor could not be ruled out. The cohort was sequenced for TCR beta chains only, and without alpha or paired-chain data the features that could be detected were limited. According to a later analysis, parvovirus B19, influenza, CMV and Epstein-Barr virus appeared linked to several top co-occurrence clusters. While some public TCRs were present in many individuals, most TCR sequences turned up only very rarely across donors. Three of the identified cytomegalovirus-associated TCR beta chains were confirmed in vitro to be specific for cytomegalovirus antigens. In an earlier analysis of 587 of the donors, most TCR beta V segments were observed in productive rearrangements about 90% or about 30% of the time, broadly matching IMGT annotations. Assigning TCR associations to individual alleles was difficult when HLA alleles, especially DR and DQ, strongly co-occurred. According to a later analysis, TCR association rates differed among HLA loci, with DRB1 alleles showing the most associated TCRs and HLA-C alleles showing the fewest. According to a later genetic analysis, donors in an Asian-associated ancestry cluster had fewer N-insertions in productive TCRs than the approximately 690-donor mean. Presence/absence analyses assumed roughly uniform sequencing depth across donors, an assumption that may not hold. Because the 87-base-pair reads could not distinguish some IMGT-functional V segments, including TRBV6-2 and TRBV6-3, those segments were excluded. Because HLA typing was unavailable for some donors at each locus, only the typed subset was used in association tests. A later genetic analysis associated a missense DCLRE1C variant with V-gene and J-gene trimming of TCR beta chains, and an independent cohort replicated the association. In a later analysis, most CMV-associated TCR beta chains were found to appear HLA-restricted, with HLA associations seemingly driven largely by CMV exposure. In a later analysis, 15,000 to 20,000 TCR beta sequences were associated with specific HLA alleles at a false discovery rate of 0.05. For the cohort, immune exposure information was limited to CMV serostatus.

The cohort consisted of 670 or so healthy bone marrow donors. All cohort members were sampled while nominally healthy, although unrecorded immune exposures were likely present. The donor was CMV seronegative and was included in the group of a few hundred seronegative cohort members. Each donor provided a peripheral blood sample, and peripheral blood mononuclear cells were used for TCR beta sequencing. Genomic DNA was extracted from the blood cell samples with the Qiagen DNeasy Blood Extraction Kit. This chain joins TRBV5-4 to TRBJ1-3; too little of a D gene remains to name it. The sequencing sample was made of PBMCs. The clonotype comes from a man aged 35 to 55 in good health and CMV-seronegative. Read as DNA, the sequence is TGTGCCAGCAGCGTGGACGCCCGGAACACCATATATTTT. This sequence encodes CASSVDARNTIYF.